This T cell receptor (beta chain) was retrieved from a study of blood T cell repertoires in COVID-19. For the study at large: The study drew acute and convalescent COVID-19 samples from the United States, Italy and Spain. From T cells, B-cell-depleted T cells, or PBMCs came the material, which was cDNA or gDNA.

Trimming cost V 6 bases and J 6 bases; bases outside gene matches: 9. CDR3 length: 15 residues. CDR1 and CDR2 from the germline V gene are MDHEN and SYDVKM. Per the authors' pipeline: Amplification with reference gene primers provided the estimates of nucleated cell counts. The table came from immunoSEQ multiplex PCR; TCRdb's copy has only in-frame clones and leaves some out. V, J and clone size derive from that table, while D and trimming were established from the DNA sequence. Of some 400,000 clones detected, about 88% appear once; the ten largest clones hold under 3%. Material: peripheral blood. This TCR was sampled from a human donor in a cohort sampled during active COVID-19. The J gene is TRBJ2-1, the V gene TRBV28; 9 nucleotides agree with TRBD2. The CDR3 DNA reads as TGTGCCAGCAGGGCCCTAGCGGGATTGGGCAATGAGCAGTTCTTC. This translates into CASRALAGLGNEQFF.